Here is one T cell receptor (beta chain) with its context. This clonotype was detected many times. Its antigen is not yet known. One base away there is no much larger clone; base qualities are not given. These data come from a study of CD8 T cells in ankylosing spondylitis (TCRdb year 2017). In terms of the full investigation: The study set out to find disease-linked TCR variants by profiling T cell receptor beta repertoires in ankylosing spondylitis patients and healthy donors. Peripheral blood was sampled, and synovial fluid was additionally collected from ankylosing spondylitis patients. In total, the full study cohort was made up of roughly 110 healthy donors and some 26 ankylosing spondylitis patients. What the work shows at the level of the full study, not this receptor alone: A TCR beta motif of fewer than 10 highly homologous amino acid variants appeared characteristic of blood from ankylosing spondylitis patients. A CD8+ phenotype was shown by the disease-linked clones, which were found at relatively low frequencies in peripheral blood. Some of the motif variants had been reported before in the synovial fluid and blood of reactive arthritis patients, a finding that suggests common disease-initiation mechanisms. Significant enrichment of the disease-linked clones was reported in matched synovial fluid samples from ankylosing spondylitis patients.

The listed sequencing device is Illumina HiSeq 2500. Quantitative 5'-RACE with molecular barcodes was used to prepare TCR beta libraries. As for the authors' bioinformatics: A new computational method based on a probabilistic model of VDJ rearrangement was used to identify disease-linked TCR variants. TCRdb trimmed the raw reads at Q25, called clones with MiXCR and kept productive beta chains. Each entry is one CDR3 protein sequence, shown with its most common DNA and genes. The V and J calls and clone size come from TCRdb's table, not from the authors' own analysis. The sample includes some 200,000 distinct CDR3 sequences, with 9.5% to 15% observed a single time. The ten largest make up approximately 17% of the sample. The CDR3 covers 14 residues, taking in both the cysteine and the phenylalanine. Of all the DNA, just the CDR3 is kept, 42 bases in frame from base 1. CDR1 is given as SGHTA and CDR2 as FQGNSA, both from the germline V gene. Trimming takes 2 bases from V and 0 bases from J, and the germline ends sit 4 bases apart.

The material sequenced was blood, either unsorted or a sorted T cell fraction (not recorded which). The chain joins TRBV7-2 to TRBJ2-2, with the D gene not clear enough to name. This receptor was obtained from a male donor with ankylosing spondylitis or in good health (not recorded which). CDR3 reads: CASSLWTNTGELFF. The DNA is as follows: TGTGCCAGCAGCTTATGGACGAACACCGGGGAGCTGTTTTTT.